This T cell receptor (beta chain) was sequenced for a study of blood T cell repertoires in COVID-19. Across the study: Samples of COVID-19 (acute and convalescent) were obtained from the United States, Italy and Spain. In each case, the material was cDNA or gDNA derived from T cells, B-cell-depleted T cells, or PBMCs.

Original analysis: Nucleated cell counts were estimated from reference gene primer amplification. Sequencing was performed with immunoSEQ multiplex PCR; in TCRdb, only in-frame clones are kept and a portion is missing. V, J and clone size reflect that table, while D and trimming were determined from the DNA. This sample has approximately 170,000 clones; roughly 84% occur once, and the top ten carry approximately 1.1%. The CDR3 spans 12 residues. Germline V gene sequence: CDR1 ENHRY, CDR2 SYGVKD. V was cut by 7 bases and J by 6 bases, with 11 bases left in between. The receptor comes from a man in his 60s who had recovered from COVID-19. This rearrangement joins TRBV10-3 to TRBJ2-3; D is perhaps TRBD1 (6 bases). Input material: peripheral blood. CDR3 region: CAIKEGGDTQYF. In nucleotides, the CDR3 is TGTGCCATCAAGGAAGGGGGTGATACGCAGTATTTT.